The present TCR beta chain was sequenced within a study of radiation and T cells in renal cell carcinoma. In the study overall: Nephrectomy followed 15 Gy stereotactic body radiation by 4 weeks.

Study-wide results and caveats: In blood, top tumor clones expanded by 2 weeks, shrinking by 4. No pretreatment tumor biopsies were available for baseline clonotypes.

As for this clone: Its antigen is not identified.

TCRdb's copy holds only in-frame clones and misses some; the assay was immunoSEQ multiplex PCR. The sample consists of roughly 150,000 clones, 87% of them appearing once. V was pared by 3 bases and J by 3 bases, with 9 bases between. The CDR3 covers 14 residues. The germline gives CDR1 MNHEY, CDR2 SMNVEV (reference sequence). Time point given: blood 2 weeks post-SBRT. The treatment is: 15 Gy SBRT to primary tumor, nephrectomy 4 weeks later. The patient's renal cell carcinoma had clear cell pathology. The clonotype comes from a woman aged 45-59 years with renal cell carcinoma. Here the sequenced sample was blood, taken from a patient whose treatment included radiotherapy and nephrectomy. This chain connects TRBV27 to TRBJ1-5; D remains unclear. The CDR3 is CASSFAGYNQPQHF. CDR3 bases: TGTGCCAGCAGTTTCGCGGGCTACAATCAGCCCCAGCATTTT.